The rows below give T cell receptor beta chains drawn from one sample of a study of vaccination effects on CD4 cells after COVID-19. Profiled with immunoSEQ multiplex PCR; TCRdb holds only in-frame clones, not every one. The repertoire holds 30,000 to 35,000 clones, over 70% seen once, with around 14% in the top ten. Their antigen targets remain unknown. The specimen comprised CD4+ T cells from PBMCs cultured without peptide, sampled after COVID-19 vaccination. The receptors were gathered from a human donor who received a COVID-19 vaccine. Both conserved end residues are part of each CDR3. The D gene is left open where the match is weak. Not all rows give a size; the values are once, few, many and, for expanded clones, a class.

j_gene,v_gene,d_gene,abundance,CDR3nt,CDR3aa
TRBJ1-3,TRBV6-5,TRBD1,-,TGTGCCAGCAGTTTGTCGGGGACAGGGAAAGGAAACACCATATATTTT,CASSLSGTGKGNTIYF
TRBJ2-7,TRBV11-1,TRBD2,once,TGTGCCAGCAGTTTCATGTCGGGACTAGCCTACGAGCAGTACTTC,CASSFMSGLAYEQYF
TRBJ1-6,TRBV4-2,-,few,TGTGCCAGCAGCCAAGAGGGTGGCAATTCACCCCTCCACTTT,CASSQEGGNSPLHF
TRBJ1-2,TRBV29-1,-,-,TGCAGCGGCGTCGGTAGACAGGGCTACACCTTC,CSGVGRQGYTF
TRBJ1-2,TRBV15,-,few,TGTGCCACCAGCAGAGTGATGGCTAACTATGGCTACACCTTC,CATSRVMANYGYTF
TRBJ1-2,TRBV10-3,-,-,TGTGCCATCAGGGGACAAGCCTTCTATGGCTACACCTTC,CAIRGQAFYGYTF
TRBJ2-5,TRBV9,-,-,TGTGCCAGCAGCGTAGCGTCAGGGGATGGGGAGACCCAGTACTTC,CASSVASGDGETQYF
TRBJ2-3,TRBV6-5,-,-,TGTGCCAGCACCGAGGGGCCAGGGAGCACAGATACGCAGTATTTT,CASTEGPGSTDTQYF
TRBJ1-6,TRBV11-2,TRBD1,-,TGTGCCAGCAGCTTAGATGGGACAGGGGCATCACCCCTCCACTTT,CASSLDGTGASPLHF
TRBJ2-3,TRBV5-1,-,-,TGCGCCAGCAGTCCCGGACAGCCTAGCACAGATACGCAGTATTTT,CASSPGQPSTDTQYF
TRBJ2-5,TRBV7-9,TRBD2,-,TGTGCCAGCAGCTTAGCGGCGGGAGGAGGGGAGACCCAGTACTTC,CASSLAAGGGETQYF
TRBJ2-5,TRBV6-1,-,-,TGTGCCAGCAGTGAAGAGTTCCGACTATCCCAAGAGACCCAGTACTTC,CASSEEFRLSQETQYF
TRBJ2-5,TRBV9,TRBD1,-,TGTGCCAGCAGCGTTGGGACAGGGGATAACCAAGAGACCCAGTACTTC,CASSVGTGDNQETQYF
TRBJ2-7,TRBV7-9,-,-,TGTGCCAGCAGCCCAGACGGGCGGAACGAGCAGTACTTC,CASSPDGRNEQYF
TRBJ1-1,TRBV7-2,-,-,TGTGCCAGCAGCATTCAGGACACTGAAGCTTTCTTT,CASSIQDTEAFF
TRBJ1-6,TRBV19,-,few,TGTGCCAGTAGCCTACAGGGTTCTTTCAATTCACCCCTCCACTTT,CASSLQGSFNSPLHF
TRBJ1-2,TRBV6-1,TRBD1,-,TGTGCCAGCAGTGAAGCAGGGGGCTTTGGCTACACCTTC,CASSEAGGFGYTF
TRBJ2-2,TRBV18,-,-,TGTGCCAGCTCACCATTTGGGGGACTCAACACCGGGGAGCTGTTTTTT,CASSPFGGLNTGELFF
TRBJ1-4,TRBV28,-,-,TGTGCCAGCACCCAGCAGTGGGTCCATGGTGCGGAACTGTTTTTT,CASTQQWVHGAELFF
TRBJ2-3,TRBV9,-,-,TGTGCCAGCAGCGTTCGGTCCGGGACTGGACTAATTAGCACAGATACGCAGTATTTT,CASSVRSGTGLISTDTQYF
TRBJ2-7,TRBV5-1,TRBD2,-,TGCGCCAGCAGCTTGCGCGCGGGAGGGCACTACGAGCAGTACTTC,CASSLRAGGHYEQYF
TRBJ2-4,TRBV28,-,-,TGTGCCAGCAGAGAACAGAAAAACATTCAGTACTTC,CASREQKNIQYF
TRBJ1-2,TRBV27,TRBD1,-,TGTGCCAGCAGATCCGGGACAGAGGCTAGAGGGGGCTACACCTTC,CASRSGTEARGGYTF
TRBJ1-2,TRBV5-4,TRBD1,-,TGTGCCAGCAGCTTTTTGCGATCCCGGACAGGAGCTAACTATGGCTACACCTTC,CASSFLRSRTGANYGYTF
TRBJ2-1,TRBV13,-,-,TGTGCCAGCAGCAGATCCGGTTCCCGAAAGAATGAGCAGTTCTTC,CASSRSGSRKNEQFF
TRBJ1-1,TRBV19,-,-,TGTGCCAGTAGTACCCTTCAGCGTGGGTGGGAAGCTTTCTTT,CASSTLQRGWEAFF
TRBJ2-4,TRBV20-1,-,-,TGCAGTGCGGGTGCCAAAAACATTCAGTACTTC,CSAGAKNIQYF
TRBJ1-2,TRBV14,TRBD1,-,TGTGCCAGCAGCCCCTACCCGACAGGGGAGGGCTACACCTTC,CASSPYPTGEGYTF
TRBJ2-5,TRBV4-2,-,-,TGTGCCAGCAGCCAACGCGTCGGACAGTTACAAGAGACCCAGTACTTC,CASSQRVGQLQETQYF
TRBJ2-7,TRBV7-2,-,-,TGTGCCAGCAGCCCCAGCTGGGGGAGCTCCTACGAGCAGTACTTC,CASSPSWGSSYEQYF
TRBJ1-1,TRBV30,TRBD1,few,TGTGCCTGGAGTGGACAGGGTAGTAGTGAAGCTTTCTTT,CAWSGQGSSEAFF
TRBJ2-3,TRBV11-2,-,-,TGTGCCAGCAGCGAGGGGAGGCGCACAGATACGCAGTATTTT,CASSEGRRTDTQYF
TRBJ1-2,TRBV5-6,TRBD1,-,TGTGCCAGCAGCCTCGGGACAGATAACGGCTACACCTTC,CASSLGTDNGYTF
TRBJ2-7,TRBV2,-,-,TGTGCCAGCAGTGCCCCGGCAGTCTTTGACTACGAGCAGTACTTC,CASSAPAVFDYEQYF
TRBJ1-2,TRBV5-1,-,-,TGCGCCAGCAGACCACGCCGGGAAAACTATGGCTACACCTTC,CASRPRRENYGYTF
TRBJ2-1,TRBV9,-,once,TGTGCCAGCAGCGCCTACTTGCTAGCGTGGGAGAATGAGCAGTTCTTC,CASSAYLLAWENEQFF
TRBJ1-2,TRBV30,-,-,TGTGCCTGGACCGGAGGGGGTGGCTATGGCTACACCTTC,CAWTGGGGYGYTF
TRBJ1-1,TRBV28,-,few,TGTGCCAGCAGTTTATGGGGGGAAAACACTGAAGCTTTCTTT,CASSLWGENTEAFF
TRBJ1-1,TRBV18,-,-,TGTGCCAGCTCACTATCGGCCGGAGGGCAGGGTGAAGCTTTCTTT,CASSLSAGGQGEAFF
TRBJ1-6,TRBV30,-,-,TGTGCCTGGGAACAGGGATCCTATAATTCACCCCTCCACTTT,CAWEQGSYNSPLHF